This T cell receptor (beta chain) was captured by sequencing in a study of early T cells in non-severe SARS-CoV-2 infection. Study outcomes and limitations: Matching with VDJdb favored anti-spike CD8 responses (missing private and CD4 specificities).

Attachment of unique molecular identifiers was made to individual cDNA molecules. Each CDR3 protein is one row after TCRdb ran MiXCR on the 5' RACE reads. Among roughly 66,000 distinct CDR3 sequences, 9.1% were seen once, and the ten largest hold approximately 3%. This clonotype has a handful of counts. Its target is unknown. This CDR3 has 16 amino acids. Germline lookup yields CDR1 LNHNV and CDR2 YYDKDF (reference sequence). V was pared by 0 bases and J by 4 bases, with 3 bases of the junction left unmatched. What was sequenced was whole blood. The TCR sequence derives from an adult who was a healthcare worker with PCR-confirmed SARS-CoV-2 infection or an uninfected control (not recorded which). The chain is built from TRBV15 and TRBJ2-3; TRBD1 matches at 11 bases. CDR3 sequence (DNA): TGTGCCACCAGCAGAGATCCGGGACAGGGGGCAGATACGCAGTATTTT. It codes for CATSRDPGQGADTQYF.